This T cell receptor (beta chain) was identified in a study of blood T cell repertoires in COVID-19 (dated by TCRdb to the early 2020s). As for the study more broadly: Recovered participants in ImmuneRACE Cohort 3 were defined as having two consecutive negative NP/OP PCR tests, clearance from a healthcare professional, or resolution of symptoms. Samples covering the acute and convalescent phases of COVID-19 were provided by collaborators in the United States, Italy and Spain. The prospective study material was composed of cDNA or gDNA derived from T cells, B-cell-depleted T cells, or PBMCs. The dataset comprised deeply sampled blood TCRbeta repertoires from subjects exposed to, actively infected with, or recovered from COVID-19. The repertoires were released in a freely available public database intended as a resource for research on the immune response to SARS-CoV-2. The samples were drawn from the first 160 participants of the ongoing ImmuneRACE study and from under 1,500 subjects provided by 6 global collaborators. The sample metadata nearly always contained a de-identified subject ID, COVID-19 status, age in years and sex. Where available, HLA class I and class II types were taken from metadata supplied by the sample provider and were not determined by assay-based typing.

TCRbeta CDR3 regions were amplified from genomic DNA by means of the immunoSEQ Assay, a bias-controlled multiplex PCR. The published analysis was carried out like this. Within the assay, amplification of reference gene primers was used to estimate how many nucleated cells each sample contained. To quantify the absolute abundance of each unique TCRbeta CDR3 rearrangement, sequence reads were collapsed and filtered. For each sample, productive Simpson clonality was calculated by taking the square root of Simpson's diversity index across productive rearrangements. Not all clones reach the TCRdb copy of this immuneACCESS table, which keeps in-frame sequences only. Checked studies attribute under half of the gap to unresolved V genes and leave the rest unexplained. V and J calls and clone size are as listed in that table; D and trimming were resolved from the DNA. The sample table records over 110,000 clones; over 75% of these occur just once. Together, the top ten hold roughly 4.3% of the sample.

What the work shows at the level of the full study, not this receptor alone: The amount of clinical and demographic metadata varied by source and participant and was provided uncurated.

Enrolling through a virtual design, the prospective study's participants ranged in age from roughly 18 to 100 years and lived across 24 United States geographic areas. To assign participants to cohorts, the prospective study relied on clinical history that participants themselves reported in a screening survey and a study questionnaire. In the prospective study, mobile phlebotomists collected whole blood, serum and a nasopharyngeal or oropharyngeal swab from each participant. Prospective study participants could optionally give additional blood draws and questionnaires over an approximately two-month period. Before DNA extraction, blood samples from the prospective study were shipped at room temperature or frozen. To note about this clone: Its antigen has not been determined. Per-nucleotide qualities are absent, and no much larger clonotype sits a single base away.

V drops 3 bases and J drops 0 bases, leaving 13 bases in between. The CDR3 spans 15 residues, from the cysteine through the phenylalanine. The DNA shown is the 45-base CDR3, in frame from base 1. From a lookup of the germline V gene, CDR1 and CDR2 are SGHRS and YFSETQ. The sequence came from a man aged 45-65 years in a cohort exposed to, infected with or recovered from COVID-19 (not recorded which). Rearrangement joined TRBV5-1 to TRBJ2-7; perhaps TRBD1 is the D gene, with 6 bases matching. The source material was PBMCs or T cells enriched from blood (not recorded which). The CDR3 reads as follows: CASSWTAASSYEQYF. The DNA sequence is TGCGCCAGCAGCTGGACAGCGGCATCCTCCTACGAGCAGTACTTC.